The 23 T cell receptor beta chains in this list originate from one sample, sequenced in a study of T-cell memory formation after mild COVID-19. One entry per CDR3 protein, called by TCRdb with MiXCR from the 5' RACE reads. The sample holds some 600,000 distinct CDR3 sequences; around a sixth are singletons and the top ten take about 8.1%. The sample was PBMCs or a T cell subset sorted from them (not recorded which). The receptors were gathered from an adult woman who had mild COVID-19 (a few samples of this study predate the infection). Cell type and time point are not known.

This clonotype has a handful of counts. The chain couples TRBV18 to TRBJ2-3; a weak D match, TRBD1 (6 bases). CDR1 is KGHSH and CDR2 is LQKENI in the germline V gene. The ends were cut back, 4 bases at V and 6 bases at J, with 17 bases in the middle. This CDR3 region has 15 residues. CDR3 residues: CASSLTQGHWDTQYF. CDR3 coding DNA: TGTGCCAGCTCACTCACACAGGGCCACTGGGATACGCAGTATTTT.

This rearrangement joins TRBV4-2 to TRBJ1-1; no definite D call. The CDR3 spans 10 residues. The V end lost 8 bases, the J end lost 6 bases, and 7 bases lay between the germline ends. CDR1 is LGHNA and CDR2 is YNFKEQ in the germline V gene. CDR3 nucleotide sequence: TGTGCCAGCCTGGCCCCTGAAGCTTTCTTT. Translation: CASLAPEAFF.

This clonotype came up a few times. J is TRBJ1-1 and V is TRBV7-6; D not certain. Germline V gene lookup returns CDR1 SGHVS and CDR2 FNYEAQ. The CDR3 has 14 amino acids. V shed 5 bases and J shed 6 bases, with 16 bases lying between them. Here the CDR3 reads CASSLLGHPAEAFF. The CDR3, as DNA: TGTGCCAGCAGCCTACTGGGCCATCCCGCTGAAGCTTTCTTT.

This chain joins TRBV5-1 and TRBJ2-1; 16 bases line up with TRBD2. The CDR3 runs 14 residues. The J segment lost 10 bases and the V segment lost 4 bases, leaving 2 bases of the junction unmatched. The germline V gene has CDR1 SGHRS and CDR2 YFSETQ. The CDR3 protein is CASSEGLAGGEQFF. The CDR3 nucleotides read TGCGCCAGCAGCGAGGGACTAGCGGGAGGGGAGCAGTTCTTC.

CDR3: CASSQALGRGGQNIQYF. For the CDR3, the DNA is TGTGCCAGCAGCCAAGCCCTAGGCAGGGGAGGTCAAAACATTCAGTACTTC. The chain employs TRBV4-2 and TRBJ2-4; either TRBD1 or TRBD2 may supply D (6 bases each). The CDR3 contains 17 residues. Trimming removed 1 base at V and 5 bases at J, with 18 bases between. Germline CDR1 reads LGHNA; CDR2 reads YNFKEQ.

Only a few counts were recorded for this clonotype. This sequence joins TRBV7-7 and TRBJ2-1; D unresolved. This CDR3 is 13 amino acids long. Germline V gives CDR1 SSHAT, CDR2 FNYEAQ (reference sequence). CDR3 sequence (DNA): TGTGCTATACGGCTCACCTCTGACAATGAGCAGTTCTTC. This gives the protein CAIRLTSDNEQFF. Full variable domain (missing parts from reference TRBV7-7 and TRBJ2-1): GAGVSQSPRYKVTKRGQDVTLRCDPISSHATLYWYQQALGQGPEFLTYFNYEAQPDKSGLPSDRFSAERPEGSISTLTIQRTEQRDSAMYRCAIRLTSDNEQFFGPGTRLTVL.

This clonotype has only a few counts. The chain couples TRBV5-4 to TRBJ2-3; 14 bases align to TRBD2. This CDR3 spans 16 amino acids. Losses at the gene ends were 4 bases for V and 5 bases for J; bases not matched to a gene: 6. Germline V CDR1 and CDR2: SGHNT, YYREEE (reference sequence). The CDR3 DNA follows: TGTGCCAGCAGCCCGAGACTAGCGGGAGGGGTAGATACGCAGTATTTT. It codes for CASSPRLAGGVDTQYF.

This clonotype has ten or more counts. The gene calls are TRBV20-1 and TRBJ1-1; D is perhaps TRBD1 (6 bases). Looked up from germline, CDR1 is DFQATT and CDR2 is SNEGSKA (reference sequence). V lost 1 base, J lost 1 base, and 7 bases lay in between. The CDR3 extends over 13 amino acids. CDR3: CSARGTANTEAFF. The DNA of the CDR3 is TGCAGTGCTAGAGGGACAGCGAACACTGAAGCTTTCTTT.

This chain links TRBV20-1 with TRBJ1-1, with D uncertain. The germline V gene has CDR1 DFQATT and CDR2 SNEGSKA (reference sequence). V lost 6 bases and J lost 3, with 5 bases in between. The CDR3 has 10 residues. In nucleotides, the CDR3 is TGCAGTGCAAAATACACTGAAGCTTTCTTT. It is translated as CSAKYTEAFF.

The DNA of the CDR3 is TGTGCCAGCGGCACCGGGCCGAACGGCCCAGATACGCAGTATTTT. Its protein is CASGTGPNGPDTQYF. The chain recombines TRBV11-2 with TRBJ2-3; D is unresolved. Trimming took 8 bases from V and 4 from J, leaving 19 bases between them. The CDR3 has 15 residues. Germline CDR1 SGHAT, CDR2 FQNNGV.

The V call is TRBV15, the J call TRBJ2-1; D is uncertain. Germline CDR1 reads LNHNV; CDR2 reads YYDKDF (reference sequence). V shed 1 base and J shed 8 bases, with 12 bases lying between them. The CDR3 has 14 residues. CDR3: CATSRAGALHEQFF. In DNA form, the CDR3 reads TGTGCCACCAGCAGAGCTGGCGCGTTGCATGAGCAGTTCTTC.

This clonotype was detected only a few times. The gene calls are TRBV7-2 and TRBJ2-5; the D gene is possibly TRBD1 (5 bases). Germline V gives CDR1 SGHTA, CDR2 FQGNSA. The germline V and J ends were trimmed by 5 bases and 7 bases, with 17 bases remaining between them. CDR3 length: 14 amino acids. Here the CDR3 reads CASSLTRGPGTQYF. The CDR3 DNA is TGTGCCAGCAGCCTAACAAGGGGTCCTGGGACCCAGTACTTC.

This clonotype was seen ten or more times. The chain couples TRBV10-3 to TRBJ2-3; tentative D call: TRBD2 (5 bases). CDR1 and CDR2 from the germline V gene are ENHRY and SYGVKD. This CDR3 has 13 residues. CDR3 loop: CATSLGSTDTQYF. Written as DNA, the CDR3 is TGTGCGACCTCCCTAGGGAGTACAGATACGCAGTATTTT.

The sample holds many counts of this clonotype. The rearrangement uses TRBV5-5 and TRBJ2-7; 8 nucleotides align to TRBD1. In germline, CDR1 is SGHKS, CDR2 YYEKEE (reference sequence). Trimming at V came to 4 bases and at J to 3 bases, leaving 9 bases not matched to a gene. The CDR3 runs 15 residues. The CDR3 here is CASSVSGTGDYEQYF. CDR3 sequence (DNA): TGTGCCAGCAGCGTTTCCGGGACAGGCGACTACGAGCAGTACTTC.

This clonotype turned up a few times. This sequence joins TRBV19 and TRBJ1-1, with D unresolved. Between the trimmed V and J ends, which lost 4 bases and 1 base, there was a span of 7 bases. The CDR3 sequence is 13 residues long. The V gene's germline CDR1 is LNHDA and CDR2 SQIVND (reference sequence). The CDR3 coding sequence is TGTGCCAGTAGTAAGACACAGAACACTGAAGCTTTCTTT. Amino acid sequence: CASSKTQNTEAFF.

This clonotype turned up a few times. This may stem from a read error, because a much larger clone lies one nucleotide away. The gene calls are TRBV29-1 and TRBJ1-2; maybe TRBD1 (5 bases). CDR1 and CDR2 (germline): SQVTM, ANQGSEA. This CDR3 comprises 12 residues. The ends were cut back, 3 bases at V and 2 bases at J, with 7 bases in the middle. In nucleotides, the CDR3 is TGCAGCGTTGATTGGGGGAACTATGGCTACACCTTC. Translation gives CSVDWGNYGYTF.

This clonotype was picked up many times. The chain joins TRBV7-6 to TRBJ1-1, with 7 nucleotides matching TRBD1. CDR3 length equals 15 residues. With 8 bases clipped from V and 5 bases from J, the junction kept 14 bases outside the gene matches. Germline V CDR1 and CDR2: SGHVS, FNYEAQ. The DNA for the CDR3 is TGTGCCAGCGGCCAGGGGGACATGGAAGGAACTGAAGCTTTCTTT. Its translation is CASGQGDMEGTEAFF.

J is TRBJ1-1 and V is TRBV6-2 or TRBV6-3, with 7 bases matching TRBD1. This CDR3 is built from 15 residues. From germline, CDR1 is MNHEY and CDR2 SVGEGT. V was clipped by 6 bases and J by 0 bases; unmatched bases: 7. DNA of the CDR3: TGTGCCAGCAGCTATCAGGACAGGTTGAACACTGAAGCTTTCTTT. It specifies CASSYQDRLNTEAFF.

The sample holds many counts of this clonotype. The J gene is TRBJ2-1, the V gene TRBV5-1; 10 bases are shared with TRBD2. The CDR3 has 15 residues. Germline lookup yields CDR1 SGHRS and CDR2 YFSETQ. Germline trimming cut 4 bases from V and 4 bases from J; bases unmatched to any gene: 5. CDR3 amino acids: CASSASGGAYNEQFF. In DNA, the CDR3 is TGCGCCAGCAGCGCTAGCGGGGGAGCTTACAATGAGCAGTTCTTC. The full variable domain, in which reference TRBV5-1 and TRBJ2-1 provide the parts outside the CDR3, is KAGVTQTPRYLIKTRGQQVTLSCSPISGHRSVSWYQQTPGQGLQFLFEYFSETQRNKGNFPGRFSGRQFSNSRSEMNVSTLELGDSALYLCASSASGGAYNEQFFGPGTRLTVL.

This clonotype was seen only a few times. The chain recombines TRBV18 with TRBJ2-3; unclear D gene. Per the germline V gene, CDR1 is KGHSH and CDR2 is LQKENI. The CDR3 covers 15 residues. Trimming took 2 bases from V and 2 from J, leaving 11 bases between them. CDR3 bases: TGTGCCAGCTCACCATCCTCTAACCCCACAGATACGCAGTATTTT. Protein product: CASSPSSNPTDTQYF.

The chain employs TRBV3-1 and TRBJ2-7, with D uncertain. With 0 bases removed from V and 3 bases from J, the gap between germline ends came to 9 bases. Germline V gene lookup returns CDR1 LGHDT and CDR2 YNNKEL (reference sequence). The CDR3 runs 14 residues. The CDR3, as DNA: TGTGCCAGCAGCCAAGAACGGAGCCTCTACGAGCAGTACTTC. Amino acid sequence: CASSQERSLYEQYF.

The chain uses TRBV20-1 and TRBJ2-1; D unclear. This CDR3 region has 11 residues. The germline gives CDR1 DFQATT, CDR2 SNEGSKA (reference sequence). V was shortened by 3 bases and J by 8 bases, with 8 bases between the two germline ends. For the CDR3, the DNA is TGCAGTGCTAGGCCGCCCCATGAGCAGTTCTTC. Translation: CSARPPHEQFF.

This clonotype has a count of ten or more. The chain has TRBV20-1 and TRBJ2-2; D is perhaps TRBD2 (5 bases). CDR3 size: 17 residues. Per the germline V gene, CDR1 is DFQATT and CDR2 is SNEGSKA (reference sequence). Trimming took 2 bases from V and 4 from J, leaving 20 bases between them. CDR3 loop: CSARSLSSGGGTGELFF. CDR3 DNA sequence: TGCAGTGCTAGATCCCTGTCGAGCGGCGGTGGCACCGGGGAGCTGTTTTTT.